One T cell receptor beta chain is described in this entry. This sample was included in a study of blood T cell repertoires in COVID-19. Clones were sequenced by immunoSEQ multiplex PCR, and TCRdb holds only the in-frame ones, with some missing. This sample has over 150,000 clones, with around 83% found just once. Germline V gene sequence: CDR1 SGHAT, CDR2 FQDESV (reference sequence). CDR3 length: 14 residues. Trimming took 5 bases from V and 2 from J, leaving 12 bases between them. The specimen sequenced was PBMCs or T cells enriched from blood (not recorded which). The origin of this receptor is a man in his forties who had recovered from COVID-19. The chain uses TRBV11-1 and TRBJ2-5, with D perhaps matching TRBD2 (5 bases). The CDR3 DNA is TGTGCCAGCAGCCACAACGGGGTTCAAGAGACCCAGTACTTC. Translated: CASSHNGVQETQYF. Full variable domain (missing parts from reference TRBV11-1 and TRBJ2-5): EAEVAQSPRYKITEKSQAVAFWCDPISGHATLYWYRQILGQGPELLVQFQDESVVDDSQLPKDRFSAERLKGVDSTLKIQPAELGDSAMYLCASSHNGVQETQYFGPGTRLLVL.